The 7 T cell receptor beta chains below were found in one sample sequenced in a study of T cells in Graves' hyperthyroidism and ophthalmopathy. TCR beta CDR3 sequences were amplified from RNA transcripts. In the first-round RT-PCR of the TCR CDR3, the HTBI primer set was used. One entry per CDR3 protein results from TCRdb running MiXCR on the multiplex PCR reads. This sample has 600,000 to 850,000 distinct CDR3 sequences, with roughly a sixth found just once. Sequencing used blood. Receptors were obtained from a woman between 45 and 60 years old with Graves' hyperthyroidism that later progressed to Graves' ophthalmopathy.

This clonotype was detected many times. The V gene is TRBV27, the J gene TRBJ1-1, with a possible D match to TRBD1 (5 bases). V was shortened by 7 bases and J by 4 bases, with 13 bases between the two germline ends. Germline values: CDR1 MNHEY, CDR2 SMNVEV (reference sequence). This CDR3 has 13 residues. The CDR3 sequence is CASNPVGGTEAFF. The CDR3, as DNA: TGTGCCAGCAATCCGGTCGGGGGCACTGAAGCTTTCTTT.

This clonotype was counted at least ten times. The chain joins TRBV30 to TRBJ1-1, with D perhaps TRBD1 (5 bases). The V gene lost 0 bases and the J gene lost 0 bases, with 14 bases spanning the gap. This CDR3 has 16 amino acids. The germline V gene encodes CDR1 GTSNPN and CDR2 SVGIG (reference sequence). CDR3 sequence reads: CAWSVPLGTLNTEAFF. CDR3 DNA: TGTGCCTGGAGTGTACCGCTGGGGACCCTGAACACTGAAGCTTTCTTT.

This clonotype was observed a handful of times. The rearrangement links TRBV9 to TRBJ1-5; a possible D gene is TRBD1 (5 bases). The germline gives CDR1 SGDLS, CDR2 YYNGEE. The length of the CDR3 is 13 residues. The ends were cut back, 0 bases at V and 5 bases at J, with 6 bases in the middle. This chain's CDR3 is CASSVEGDQPQHF. CDR3 nucleotide sequence: TGTGCCAGCAGCGTAGAAGGGGATCAGCCCCAGCATTTT.

This clonotype was seen a handful of times. CDR3 nucleotide sequence: TGTGCCAGCAGCTTAGCACTCCTAAACACCGGGGAGCTGTTTTTT. Translation: CASSLALLNTGELFF. V usage is TRBV7-9 and J usage is TRBJ2-2; D uncertain. The germline CDR1 and CDR2 sequences are SEHNR and FQNEAQ (reference sequence). The ends were cut back, 0 bases at V and 2 bases at J, with 7 bases in the middle. CDR3 length equals 15 residues.

This sequence joins TRBV5-1 and TRBJ2-1; perhaps TRBD2 as D (7 bases). CDR1 and CDR2 (germline): SGHRS, YFSETQ. This CDR3 region has 18 residues. V gave up 2 bases and J gave up 1 base, with 19 bases separating them. CDR3 sequence reads: CASSFGWRGPRSYNEQFF. In nucleotides, the CDR3 is TGCGCCAGCAGCTTCGGATGGCGGGGGCCAAGATCCTACAATGAGCAGTTCTTC.

The chain has TRBV19 and TRBJ2-3; tentatively, D is TRBD1 (6 bases). The germline V gene encodes CDR1 LNHDA and CDR2 SQIVND (reference sequence). The CDR3 has 15 residues. The V gene lost 5 bases and the J gene lost 1 base, with 13 bases spanning the gap. CDR3 residues: CASSVQGQRTDTQYF. CDR3 nucleotides: TGTGCCAGTAGTGTACAGGGTCAACGCACAGATACGCAGTATTTT. Full variable domain (remainder filled in from reference TRBV19 and TRBJ2-3): DGGITQSPKYLFRKEGQNVTLSCEQNLNHDAMYWYRQDPGQGLRLIYYSQIVNDFQKGDIAEGYSVSREKKESFPLTVTSAQKNPTAFYLCASSVQGQRTDTQYFGPGTRLTVL.

V and J are TRBV9 and TRBJ2-3, with D tentatively TRBD2 (6 bases). Trimming took off 4 bases at V and 6 bases at J, with 15 bases between the two ends. The germline CDR1 and CDR2 sequences are SGDLS and YYNGEE. The CDR3 spans 14 residues. DNA for the CDR3: TGTGCCAGCAGCATGGGTCGGGGGTCGGATACGCAGTATTTT. Protein: CASSMGRGSDTQYF.